This is a list of T cell receptor beta chains from one sample in a study of T cells in Graves' hyperthyroidism and ophthalmopathy. TCRdb itself ran the multiplex PCR reads through MiXCR, one entry per CDR3 protein. The sample records approximately 270,000 distinct CDR3 sequences, less than 15% being singletons. The sample consisted of blood. These receptors were collected from a woman aged 40 to 50 with Graves' hyperthyroidism that later progressed to Graves' ophthalmopathy. Each CDR3 is given with its conserved first and last residue.

cdr3_aa: CASSRLEAKNIQYF; v_call: TRBV6-1; j_call: TRBJ2-4
cdr3_aa: CASSARDRGSTEAFF; v_call: TRBV9; j_call: TRBJ1-1
cdr3_aa: CASRDTGSGANVLTF; v_call: TRBV27; j_call: TRBJ2-6
cdr3_aa: CATSETDRNMFF; v_call: TRBV24-1; j_call: TRBJ1-4
cdr3_aa: CATSGEGPYEQYF; v_call: TRBV24-1; j_call: TRBJ2-7
cdr3_aa: CASSQDANRGIQPQHF; v_call: TRBV4-1; j_call: TRBJ1-5
cdr3_aa: CASSPTGGLEFF; v_call: TRBV7-9; j_call: TRBJ2-1
cdr3_aa: CASSERGGYEQYF; v_call: TRBV10-2; j_call: TRBJ2-7
cdr3_aa: CTSSLRVPTNYGYTF; v_call: TRBV5-5; j_call: TRBJ1-2
cdr3_aa: CASRPGQGRREQYF; v_call: TRBV11-2; j_call: TRBJ2-7
cdr3_aa: CAISFEGHGNSPLHF; v_call: TRBV10-3; j_call: TRBJ1-6
cdr3_aa: CASSPRLRQEWTSGRNIQYF; v_call: TRBV6-1; j_call: TRBJ2-4
cdr3_aa: CASRRGAYGNQPQHF; v_call: TRBV19; j_call: TRBJ1-5
cdr3_aa: CASSLDGVSSQPQHF; v_call: TRBV5-1; j_call: TRBJ1-5
cdr3_aa: CASSLLAPETQYF; v_call: TRBV28; j_call: TRBJ2-5
cdr3_aa: CASRKVGTSVNEQFF; v_call: TRBV7-8; j_call: TRBJ2-1
cdr3_aa: CASGQSLYNEQFF; v_call: TRBV28; j_call: TRBJ2-1
cdr3_aa: CASSSGPGNTIYF; v_call: TRBV7-3; j_call: TRBJ1-3
cdr3_aa: CASSSGTSGSSYNEQFF; v_call: TRBV25-1; j_call: TRBJ2-1
cdr3_aa: CASSLKRIRDVEREAFF; v_call: TRBV28; j_call: TRBJ1-1
cdr3_aa: CASSLWHQPQHF; v_call: TRBV28; j_call: TRBJ1-5
cdr3_aa: CSALTPAPNTGELFF; v_call: TRBV20-1; j_call: TRBJ2-2
cdr3_aa: CASSYEYLDEQYF; v_call: TRBV7-9; j_call: TRBJ2-7
cdr3_aa: CASSLLRGSGNTIYF; v_call: TRBV5-6; j_call: TRBJ1-3
cdr3_aa: CASSLTLYSGNTIYF; v_call: TRBV12-3/TRBV12-4; j_call: TRBJ1-3
cdr3_aa: CASSDIRDRGRNGYTF; v_call: TRBV2; j_call: TRBJ1-2
cdr3_aa: CASSVGLAGEETQYF; v_call: TRBV19; j_call: TRBJ2-5
cdr3_aa: CASGSAAGQGTGLAKNIQYF; v_call: TRBV12-5; j_call: TRBJ2-4
cdr3_aa: CASRTPTPQGSPLHF; v_call: TRBV2; j_call: TRBJ1-6
cdr3_aa: CASSLLTGGGLGTLEQYF; v_call: TRBV28; j_call: TRBJ2-7
cdr3_aa: CASSSRLAVGYEQYF; v_call: TRBV6-5; j_call: TRBJ2-7
cdr3_aa: CASSPTAPGELFF; v_call: TRBV14; j_call: TRBJ2-2
cdr3_aa: CASNLRTLSNTEAFF; v_call: TRBV6-1; j_call: TRBJ1-1
cdr3_aa: CASTTLGGRTSGRRDEQFF; v_call: TRBV12-3/TRBV12-4; j_call: TRBJ2-1
cdr3_aa: CASSPGTSGREQFF; v_call: TRBV27; j_call: TRBJ2-1
cdr3_aa: CASSLGLGQGVSDGYTF; v_call: TRBV6-1; j_call: TRBJ1-2
cdr3_aa: CASSRSGTSGSHEQYF; v_call: TRBV12-3/TRBV12-4; j_call: TRBJ2-7
cdr3_aa: CSAPENTEAFF; v_call: TRBV20-1; j_call: TRBJ1-1
cdr3_aa: CSASGYDLGNIQYF; v_call: TRBV20-1; j_call: TRBJ2-4
cdr3_aa: CASSPLLSGNTEAFF; v_call: TRBV28; j_call: TRBJ1-1
cdr3_aa: CSVASGTAYGYTF; v_call: TRBV29-1; j_call: TRBJ1-2
cdr3_aa: CSALRGNIRFSGANVLTF; v_call: TRBV20-1; j_call: TRBJ2-6
cdr3_aa: CASSYRDRGNPEAFF; v_call: TRBV6-5; j_call: TRBJ1-1
cdr3_aa: CSVDQPIEAFF; v_call: TRBV29-1; j_call: TRBJ1-1
cdr3_aa: CASSPTGGPGKTQYF; v_call: TRBV19; j_call: TRBJ2-5
cdr3_aa: CASSAGGSVEQYF; v_call: TRBV10-1; j_call: TRBJ2-7
cdr3_aa: CASSLGWAGRNPTEYEQYF; v_call: TRBV7-9; j_call: TRBJ2-7
cdr3_aa: CASSIGTGVGEAFF; v_call: TRBV7-9; j_call: TRBJ1-1
cdr3_aa: CASSQGQGAIYGYTF; v_call: TRBV16; j_call: TRBJ1-2
cdr3_aa: CSVDRGMNIEAFF; v_call: TRBV29-1; j_call: TRBJ1-1